This T cell receptor beta chain is drawn from a study of regulatory T cells in long-lasting Graves disease (dated by TCRdb to about 2021). For the study in its entirety: Patients with newly diagnosed Graves' disease had been on antithyroid drugs for under 3 months. This study used TCR sequencing and RNA sequencing of peripheral blood to compare persistent Graves' disease patients against newly diagnosed Graves' disease patients. The study took place in China and was registered as a clinical trial. A total of roughly 35 samples were covered by TCR sequencing, comprising approximately 13 persistent and around 20 newly diagnosed Graves' disease patients.

The method behind the library was multiplex PCR. TCRdb records Illumina HiSeq 4000 as the sequencer. TCR beta libraries were built with iRepertoire HTBI primers and Arm-PCR amplification of CDR3 regions. Gel purification was performed on PCR products prior to sequencing. Per the source publication's procedure: Across samples, around 58 TRBV and 13 to 15 TRBJ segments were identified and used for gene usage analysis of CDR3 amino acid clonotypes. Filtered high-quality paired reads were merged into contigs using COPE and FqMerger. BLAST was used to align contigs to the IMGT TRBV, TRBD and TRBJ reference genes, and CDR3 was defined following IMGT. Highly expanded clones were defined as clonotypes with a frequency above 0.1%. Repertoire diversity was measured by Shannon entropy, and V-J evenness by the Gini coefficient. A clonotype found in more than one individual was treated as public. TCRdb applied fastp at Q25 and MiXCR to the public reads, then kept only in-frame beta chains. Rows are unified per CDR3 protein, each entry keeping the most common DNA and genes. TCRdb, rather than the study authors, made the V and J calls. This sample has around 250,000 distinct CDR3 sequences in its table, and 15% to 20% of those were observed once. The ten largest clones add up to about 15% of the sample.

This sample's time point label indicates: newly diagnosed GD, antithyroid drugs for less than 3 months. For both TCR sequencing and RNA sequencing, RNA was extracted from PBMCs using TRIzol. Graves' disease was diagnosed according to American Thyroid Association guidelines. The patients came from an endocrinology department in Xi'an, China. Each patient gave about 8.1 milliliters of peripheral blood, collected in an EDTA anticoagulant tube. PBMCs were isolated by Ficoll Paque Plus density gradient separation without further T cell sorting. RNA quality was checked with an Agilent 2100 Bioanalyzer and agarose gel, and concentration with a NanoDrop 2000. What the research found in general, with its limitations: Compared with newly diagnosed patients, persistent Graves' disease patients had lower TCR Shannon entropy and fewer highly expanded clones, which suggests clonal expansion. Persistent patients shared more public clonotypes among themselves (over 2,500) than newly diagnosed patients did (approximately 870). Sequencing and analysis were limited to the TCR beta chain. Peripheral blood alone was examined, since thyroid tissue, which constituted the primary lesion, could not be accessed. TRBV28, TRBJ1-2 and TRBJ2-5 were preferentially used in persistent disease, while TRBV20-1 and TRBJ2-1 were favored in newly diagnosed disease. As a limitation, the authors acknowledged that the small sample size may reduce accuracy.

V was cut back by 7 bases and J by 8 bases, leaving a gap of 18 bases between them. From cysteine to phenylalanine, the CDR3 is 15 amino acids long. Just CDR3 DNA is preserved here, 45 bases in frame from base 1. Reading the germline V gene gives CDR1 MNHNS and CDR2 SASEGT. This clonotype was seen repeatedly, ten times or more. Its antigen is still unknown. No base quality information exists; no much larger clone differs at one position. In addition, the sample was reused for a study of T cells in Graves' hyperthyroidism and ophthalmopathy. The second paper states: Graves' hyperthyroidism was defined as stable when no progression to ophthalmopathy occurred over 18 months of follow-up. Hyperthyroidism patients were newly diagnosed, with disease duration under 2 months, and aged 18 to 65 years. Patients with uncontrolled infections, other autoimmune diseases, pregnancy or lactation were excluded. Diagnoses were based on clinical symptoms, serum thyroxine and TRAb, thyroid ultrasound and orbital computed tomography. For the first round of RT-PCR on the TCR CDR3, the HTBI primer set was used together with the Qiagen OneStep RT-PCR kit. Most expanded thyroid clonotypes (frequency above 0.001) were also found in blood, which suggests that blood repertoires may mirror thyroid immune responses. Ophthalmopathy was separated from stable hyperthyroidism by a 13 V-J signature model, with about 88% sensitivity and about 81% specificity obtained in cross-validation and 80%/75% obtained in testing. In validation, the model predicted progression to ophthalmopathy a median of about 6.5 months before onset, with over 60% sensitivity and almost 75% specificity. To identify TCR V-J signatures that set the groups apart, the researchers used a discovery cohort of approximately 98 patients, made up of 43 with Graves' ophthalmopathy and some 56 with stable Graves' hyperthyroidism. Whether ophthalmopathy could be predicted prospectively was tested in an independent validation cohort made up of roughly 19 hyperthyroidism patients plus 17 patients who later progressed to ophthalmopathy. The 100 discovery patients were divided at random into training and test sets in a 7:3 ratio. In about 6 Graves' hyperthyroidism patients, the study also compared T-cell repertoires from thyroid tissue with T-cell repertoires from blood. Following sampling, methimazole starting at 30 mg daily was given to hyperthyroidism patients, and high-dose intravenous methylprednisolone was given to ophthalmopathy patients. The libraries were constructed in a second round of multiplex PCR and then size-selected and purified. Libraries were sequenced paired-end with 100 bp reads on an Illumina HiSeq2000. SOAPnuke was used to process the raw data, with reads discarded if the reads contained adapters or uncalled bases, had a mean Phred below 15, or lacked an exact constant-primer or identifier match. High-quality paired reads were merged using COPE v1.2.5, and each unique nucleotide sequence was defined as a clonotype. MiTCR v1.1 was used to align clonotypes to the IMGT TRBV, TRBD and TRBJ reference segments. Only V-J combinations with frequency above 0.0001, covering 98% to 99.2% of repertoires, were analysed. A TCS score was defined as the ratio between F50 (clonal expansion) and ExV (chaos), using BLOSUM62-based TCRdist between CDR3 peptides within each V-J. Welch's t-statistics and random forest reduced 450 to 600 V-J features to roughly 13, which were used in a naive Bayes classifier (R e1071). Sample size was not statistically predetermined, and blinding of investigators to group allocation was not performed. The paper reports TCR Vbeta CDR3 sequencing of approximately 140 peripheral blood samples: approximately 41 ophthalmopathy, about 75 hyperthyroidism and around 17 progressor patients.

This clonotype was obtained from a young woman with Graves disease. Donor details come from another sample of the same person, matched by shared clones. In this chain, TRBV6-1 is recombined with TRBJ1-6, with TRBD1 perhaps the D gene, on 5 matching bases. Material: peripheral blood mononuclear cells (PBMCs), obtained at new diagnosis, from a patient treated with antithyroid drugs. At the DNA level, the sequence is TGTGCCAGCAACCCGGGGAATCAGGGTTATTCACCCCTCCACTTT. This gives the protein CASNPGNQGYSPLHF.